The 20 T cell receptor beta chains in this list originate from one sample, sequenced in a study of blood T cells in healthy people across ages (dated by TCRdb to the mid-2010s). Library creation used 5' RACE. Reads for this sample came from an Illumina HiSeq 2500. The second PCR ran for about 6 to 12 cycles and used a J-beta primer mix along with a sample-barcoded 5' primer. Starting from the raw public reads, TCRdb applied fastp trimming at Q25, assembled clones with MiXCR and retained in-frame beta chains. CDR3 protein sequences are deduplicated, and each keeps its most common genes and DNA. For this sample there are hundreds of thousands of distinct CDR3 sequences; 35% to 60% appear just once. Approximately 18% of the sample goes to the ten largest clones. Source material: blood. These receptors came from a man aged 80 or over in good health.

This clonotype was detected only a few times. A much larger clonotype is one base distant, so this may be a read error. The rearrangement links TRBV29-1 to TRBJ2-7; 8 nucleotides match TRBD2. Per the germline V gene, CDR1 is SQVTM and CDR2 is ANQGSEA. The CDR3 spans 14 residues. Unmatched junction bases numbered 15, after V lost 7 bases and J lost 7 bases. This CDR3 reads CSGGSGTSSCEQYF. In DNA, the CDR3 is TGCAGCGGGGGTAGCGGGACGTCGTCTTGTGAGCAGTACTTC.

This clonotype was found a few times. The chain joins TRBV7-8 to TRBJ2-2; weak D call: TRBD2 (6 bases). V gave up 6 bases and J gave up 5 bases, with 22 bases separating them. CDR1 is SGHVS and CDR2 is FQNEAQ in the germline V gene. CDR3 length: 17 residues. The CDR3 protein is CASRPGEVTIKTGELFF. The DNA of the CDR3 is TGTGCCAGCAGACCTGGGGAGGTCACTATAAAAACCGGGGAGCTGTTTTTT.

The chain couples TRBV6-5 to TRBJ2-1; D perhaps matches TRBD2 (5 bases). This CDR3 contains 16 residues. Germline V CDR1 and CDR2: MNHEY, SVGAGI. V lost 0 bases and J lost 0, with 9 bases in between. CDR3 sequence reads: CASSYSGVSSYNEQFF. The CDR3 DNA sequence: TGTGCCAGCAGTTACTCGGGAGTAAGCTCCTACAATGAGCAGTTCTTC.

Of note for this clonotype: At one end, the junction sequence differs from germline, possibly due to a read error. The CDR3: CAIIESRAQETQYF. In DNA, the CDR3 is TGTGCCATCATTGAGTCGAGGGCACAAGAGACCCAGTACTTC. V is TRBV10-3 and J is TRBJ2-5; D perhaps matches TRBD2 (5 bases). Germline V gene data show CDR1 as ENHRY and CDR2 as SYGVKD. CDR3 size: 14 residues.

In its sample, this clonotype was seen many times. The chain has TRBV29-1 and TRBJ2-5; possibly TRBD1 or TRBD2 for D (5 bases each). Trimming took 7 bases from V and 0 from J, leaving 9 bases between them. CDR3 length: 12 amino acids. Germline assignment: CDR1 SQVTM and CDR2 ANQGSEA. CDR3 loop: CSGGRNQETQYF. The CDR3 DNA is TGCAGCGGGGGACGGAACCAAGAGACCCAGTACTTC.

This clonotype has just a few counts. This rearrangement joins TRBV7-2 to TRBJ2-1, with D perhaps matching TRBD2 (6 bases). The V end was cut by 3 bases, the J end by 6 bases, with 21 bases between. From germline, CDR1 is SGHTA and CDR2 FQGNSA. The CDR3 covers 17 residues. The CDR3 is CASSLLVLSEGSNEQFF. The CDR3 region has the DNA TGTGCCAGCAGCTTGTTAGTTCTCTCGGAGGGGAGCAATGAGCAGTTCTTC.

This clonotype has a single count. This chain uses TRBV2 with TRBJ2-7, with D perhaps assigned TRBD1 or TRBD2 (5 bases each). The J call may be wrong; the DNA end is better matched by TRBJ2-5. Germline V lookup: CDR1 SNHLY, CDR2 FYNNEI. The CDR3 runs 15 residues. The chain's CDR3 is CATQGGASRGETQYF. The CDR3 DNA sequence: TGTGCCACCCAAGGTGGGGCTTCCCGCGGGGAGACCCAGTACTTC.

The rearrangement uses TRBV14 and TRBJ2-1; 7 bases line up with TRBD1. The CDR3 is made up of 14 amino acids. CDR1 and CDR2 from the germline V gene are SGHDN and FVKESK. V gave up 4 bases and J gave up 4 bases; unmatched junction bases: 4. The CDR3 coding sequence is TGTGCCAGCAGCCGAGGGACAGTTTACAATGAGCAGTTCTTC. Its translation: CASSRGTVYNEQFF.

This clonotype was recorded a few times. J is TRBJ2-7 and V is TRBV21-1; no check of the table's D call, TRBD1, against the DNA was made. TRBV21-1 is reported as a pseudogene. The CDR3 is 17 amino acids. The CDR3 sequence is CASISASRDGNLYEQYF. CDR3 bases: TGTGCCAGCATCTCAGCCTCCCGGGACGGGAACCTCTACGAGCAGTACTTC.

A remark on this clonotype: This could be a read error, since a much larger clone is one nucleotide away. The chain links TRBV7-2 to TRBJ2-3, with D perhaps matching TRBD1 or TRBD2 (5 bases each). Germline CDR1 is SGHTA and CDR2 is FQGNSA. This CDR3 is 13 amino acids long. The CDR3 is CVSSFGTADTQYF. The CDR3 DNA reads TGTGTCAGCAGCTTCGGGACGGCAGATACGCAGTATTTT.

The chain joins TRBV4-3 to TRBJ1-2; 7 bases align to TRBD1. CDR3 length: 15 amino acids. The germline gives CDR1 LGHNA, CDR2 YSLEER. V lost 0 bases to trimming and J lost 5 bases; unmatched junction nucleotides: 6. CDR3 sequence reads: CASSQEARQGYGYTF. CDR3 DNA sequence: TGCGCCAGCAGCCAAGAGGCTAGACAGGGATATGGCTACACCTTC.

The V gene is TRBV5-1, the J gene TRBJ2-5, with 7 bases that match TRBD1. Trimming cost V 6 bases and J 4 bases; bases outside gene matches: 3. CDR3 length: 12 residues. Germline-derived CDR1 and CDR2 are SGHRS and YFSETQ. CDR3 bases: TGCGCCAGCAAGGGACAGACAGAGACCCAGTACTTC. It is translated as CASKGQTETQYF.

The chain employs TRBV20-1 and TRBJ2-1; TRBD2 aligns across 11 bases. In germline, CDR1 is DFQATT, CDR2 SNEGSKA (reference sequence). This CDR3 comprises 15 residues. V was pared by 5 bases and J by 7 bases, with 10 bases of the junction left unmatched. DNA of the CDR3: TGCAGTGCTCCTGTACTAGCGGGAGTGGGGAATGAGCAGTTCTTC. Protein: CSAPVLAGVGNEQFF.

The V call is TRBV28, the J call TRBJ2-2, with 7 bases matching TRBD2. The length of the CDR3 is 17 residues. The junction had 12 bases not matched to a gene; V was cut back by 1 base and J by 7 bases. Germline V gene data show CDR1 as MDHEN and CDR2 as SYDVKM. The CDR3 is CASSLLGLADRDGELFF. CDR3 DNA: TGTGCCAGCAGTTTATTAGGGCTAGCGGACCGGGACGGGGAGCTGTTTTTT.

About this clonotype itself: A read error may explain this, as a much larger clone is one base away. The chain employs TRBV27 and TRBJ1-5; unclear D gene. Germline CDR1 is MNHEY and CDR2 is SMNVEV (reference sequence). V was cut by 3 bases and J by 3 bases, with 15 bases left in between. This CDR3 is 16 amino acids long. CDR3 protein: CASSLLAAGHNQPQHF. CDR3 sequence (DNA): TGTGCCAGCAGTTTGTTAGCCGCGGGCCACAATCAGCCCCAGCATTTT.

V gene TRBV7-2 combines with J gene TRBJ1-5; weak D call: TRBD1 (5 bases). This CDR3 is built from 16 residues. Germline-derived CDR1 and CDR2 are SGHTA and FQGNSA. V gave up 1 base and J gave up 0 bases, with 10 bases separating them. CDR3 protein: CASSLERQYSNQPQHF. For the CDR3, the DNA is TGTGCCAGCAGCTTAGAGCGACAGTATAGCAATCAGCCCCAGCATTTT.

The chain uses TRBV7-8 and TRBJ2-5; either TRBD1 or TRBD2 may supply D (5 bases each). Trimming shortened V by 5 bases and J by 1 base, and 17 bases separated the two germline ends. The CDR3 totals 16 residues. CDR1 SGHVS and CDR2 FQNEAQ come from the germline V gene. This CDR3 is CASSPSEGPSQETQYF. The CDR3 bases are TGTGCCAGCAGCCCGAGCGAGGGACCATCCCAAGAGACCCAGTACTTC.

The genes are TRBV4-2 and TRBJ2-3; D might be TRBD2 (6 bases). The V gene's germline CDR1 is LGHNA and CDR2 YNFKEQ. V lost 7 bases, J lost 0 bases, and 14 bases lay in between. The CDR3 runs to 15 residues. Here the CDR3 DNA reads TGTGCCAGCAAAGTGGCGGGACCTAGCACAGATACGCAGTATTTT. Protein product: CASKVAGPSTDTQYF.

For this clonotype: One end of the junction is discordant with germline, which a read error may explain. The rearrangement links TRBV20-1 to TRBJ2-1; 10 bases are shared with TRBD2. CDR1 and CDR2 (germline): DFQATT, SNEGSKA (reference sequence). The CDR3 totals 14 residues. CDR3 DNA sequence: TGCAGTGCTAGACTAGCGGGAGTTCACAATGGGCAGTTCTTC. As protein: CSARLAGVHNGQFF.

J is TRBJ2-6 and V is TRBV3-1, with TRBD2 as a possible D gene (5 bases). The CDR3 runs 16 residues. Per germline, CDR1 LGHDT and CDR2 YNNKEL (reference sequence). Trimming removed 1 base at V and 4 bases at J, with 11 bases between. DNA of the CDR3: TGTGCCAGCAGCCAAGCGATGGGAGCCGGGGCCAACGTCCTGACTTTC. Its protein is CASSQAMGAGANVLTF.